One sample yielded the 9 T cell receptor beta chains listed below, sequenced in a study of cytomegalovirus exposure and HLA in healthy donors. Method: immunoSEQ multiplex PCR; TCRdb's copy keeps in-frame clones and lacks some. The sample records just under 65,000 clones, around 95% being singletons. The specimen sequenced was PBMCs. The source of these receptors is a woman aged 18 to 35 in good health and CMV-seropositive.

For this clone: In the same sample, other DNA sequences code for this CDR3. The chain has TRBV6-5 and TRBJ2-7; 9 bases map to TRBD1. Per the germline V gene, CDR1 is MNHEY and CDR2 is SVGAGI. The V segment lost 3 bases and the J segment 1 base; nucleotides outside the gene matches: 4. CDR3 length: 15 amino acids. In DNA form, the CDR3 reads TGTGCCAGCAGTTATTCCGGGACAGGGTCCTACGAGCAGTACTTC. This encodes CASSYSGTGSYEQYF.

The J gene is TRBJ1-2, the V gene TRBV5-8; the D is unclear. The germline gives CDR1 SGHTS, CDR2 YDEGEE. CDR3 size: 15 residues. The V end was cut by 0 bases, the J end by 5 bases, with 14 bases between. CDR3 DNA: TGTGCCAGCAGCTTGGAAATCCCGGACTTATATGGCTACACCTTC. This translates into CASSLEIPDLYGYTF. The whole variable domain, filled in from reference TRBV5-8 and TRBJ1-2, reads EAGVTQSPTHLIKTRGQQATLRCSPISGHTSVYWYQQALGLGLQFLLWYDEGEERNRGNFPPRFSGRQFPNYSSELNVNALELEDSALYLCASSLEIPDLYGYTFGSGTRLTVV.

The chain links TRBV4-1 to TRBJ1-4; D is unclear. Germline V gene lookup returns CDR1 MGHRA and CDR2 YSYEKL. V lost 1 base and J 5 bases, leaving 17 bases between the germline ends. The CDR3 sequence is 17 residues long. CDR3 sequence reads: CASSQVNGGRRNEKLFF. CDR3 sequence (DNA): TGCGCCAGCAGCCAAGTTAACGGCGGTAGACGGAATGAAAAACTGTTTTTT.

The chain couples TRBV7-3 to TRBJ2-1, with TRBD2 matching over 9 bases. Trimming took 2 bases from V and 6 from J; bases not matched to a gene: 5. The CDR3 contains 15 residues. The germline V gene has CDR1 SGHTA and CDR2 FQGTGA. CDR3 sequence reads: CASSLVAGASNEQFF. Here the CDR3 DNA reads TGTGCCAGCAGCTTAGTAGCGGGAGCTAGCAATGAGCAGTTCTTC.

The DNA for the CDR3 is TGTGCCTGGACGTCGGGAGGGCCGGAGACCCAGTACTTC. It specifies CAWTSGGPETQYF. The chain couples TRBV30 to TRBJ2-5; TRBD2 matches at 8 bases. CDR3 length: 13 residues. V shed 4 bases, J shed 5 bases, and the junction held 6 bases outside the gene matches. Germline-derived CDR1 and CDR2 are GTSNPN and SVGIG (reference sequence).

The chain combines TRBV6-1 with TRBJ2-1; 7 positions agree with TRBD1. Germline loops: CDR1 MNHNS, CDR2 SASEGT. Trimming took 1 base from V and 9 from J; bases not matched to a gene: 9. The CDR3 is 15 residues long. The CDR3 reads CASSEVVQGMGEQFF. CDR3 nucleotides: TGTGCCAGCAGTGAAGTGGTACAGGGGATGGGTGAGCAGTTCTTC.

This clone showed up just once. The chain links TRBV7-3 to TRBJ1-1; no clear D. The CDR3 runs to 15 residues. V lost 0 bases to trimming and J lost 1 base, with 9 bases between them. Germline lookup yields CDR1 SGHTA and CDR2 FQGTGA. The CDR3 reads CASSLTGGQNTEAFF. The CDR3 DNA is TGTGCCAGCAGCTTAACCGGCGGCCAGAACACTGAAGCTTTCTTT.

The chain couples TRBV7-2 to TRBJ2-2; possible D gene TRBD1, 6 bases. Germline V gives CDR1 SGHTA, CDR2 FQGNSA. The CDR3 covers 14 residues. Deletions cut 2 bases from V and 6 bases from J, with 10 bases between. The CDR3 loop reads CASSLYRDPGELFF. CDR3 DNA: TGTGCCAGCAGCTTATACAGGGACCCCGGGGAGCTGTTTTTT.

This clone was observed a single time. Here the CDR3 DNA reads TGCGCCAGCAGCCAATCGGCCTTGGACAGGACCCTGGAGCCCCAGCATTTT. It codes for CASSQSALDRTLEPQHF. The chain has TRBV4-1 and TRBJ1-5; 7 positions agree with TRBD1. The CDR3 is 17 residues long. Per the germline V gene, CDR1 is MGHRA and CDR2 is YSYEKL. Trimming cost V 2 bases and J 8 bases; bases outside gene matches: 15.